This T cell receptor (beta chain) was sequenced in a study of T cell responses to AZD1222 COVID-19 vaccine. General study points: It was only a handful of AZD1222 recipients who were seropositive at baseline. Dominant at 160-218 and 743-854, vaccine-associated CD4 TCRs also spanned spike. A rise in Spike-specific TCR breadth and depth followed two AZD1222 doses.

As regards this clone: Its antigen remains unknown.

Trimming removed 0 bases at V and 7 bases at J, with 13 bases between. The CDR3 runs to 14 residues. Germline V gives CDR1 SGHRS, CDR2 YFSETQ. This table comes from immunoSEQ multiplex PCR, and its TCRdb copy is limited to in-frame clones, with some not included. The repertoire holds under 150,000 clones, with around 93% as singletons. Specimen: peripheral blood, collected on day 0 of AZD1222 vaccination. This TCR was sampled from an adult in good health. The chain recombines TRBV5-1 with TRBJ1-2; D not resolved. The CDR3 sequence is CASSLVTGRSGYTF. CDR3 nucleotides: TGCGCCAGCAGCTTGGTGACTGGCAGGTCTGGCTACACCTTC.